Listed below are T cell receptor beta chains from one sample, sequenced in a study of response to subunit inactivated influenza vaccine. TCRdb reanalysed the RT-PCR reads using MiXCR and keeps one entry per CDR3 protein. The table has a few hundred thousand distinct CDR3 sequences, about 14% seen once. Sequenced material: PBMCs from blood, taken 11 to 12 days after vaccination. The origin of the receptors is a man in his fifties or sixties who received an inactivated influenza vaccine. Each CDR3 is given with its conserved first and last residue. D genes are given only for firm matches. Where a row states a size, it is once, few, many or the class of an expanded clone; other rows omit it.

DNA: TGCAGTGCTACCTCCGGACTAAGGGAGACCCAGTACTTC; CDR3: CSATSGLRETQYF; size: .; J: TRBJ2-5; V: TRBV20-1; D: .
DNA: TGTGCCAGCAGTCTACTAGCGGGAGTGGCAGATACGCAGTATTTT; CDR3: CASSLLAGVADTQYF; size: many; J: TRBJ2-3; V: TRBV2; D: TRBD2
DNA: TGTGCCAGCAGCCCCCGGGGGCCGGGGGAGCTGTTTTTT; CDR3: CASSPRGPGELFF; size: many; J: TRBJ2-2; V: TRBV3-1; D: .
DNA: TGTGCCAGCAGCTTAGAGACAGGGACGGGATCGCAGTATTTT; CDR3: CASSLETGTGSQYF; size: few; J: TRBJ2-3; V: TRBV7-2; D: TRBD1
DNA: TGCGCCAGCAGCTTGGTTAGCGGGGGGGCCTGGGCCAAAAACATTCAGTACTTC; CDR3: CASSLVSGGAWAKNIQYF; size: few; J: TRBJ2-4; V: TRBV5-1; D: TRBD2
DNA: TGTGCCAGCAGCTTGGGGGTGGGGGTCCCCTATAATTCACCCCTCCACTTT; CDR3: CASSLGVGVPYNSPLHF; size: .; J: TRBJ1-6; V: TRBV9; D: .
DNA: TGTGCCAGCTCGCGCATGGGGGGGCGAGAAGATACGCAGTATTTT; CDR3: CASSRMGGREDTQYF; size: few; J: TRBJ2-3; V: TRBV18; D: .
DNA: TGTGCCAGCAGCTTAGGACAGGGGGAAAGCTCTGGGGCCAACGTCCTGACTTTC; CDR3: CASSLGQGESSGANVLTF; size: few; J: TRBJ2-6; V: TRBV7-3; D: TRBD1
DNA: TGCGCCAGCAGTGAGTGGGGAGATACGCAGTATTTT; CDR3: CASSEWGDTQYF; size: few; J: TRBJ2-3; V: TRBV10-1; D: .
DNA: TGTGCCAGTAGTATACTACTACTCAACGAGCAGTACTTC; CDR3: CASSILLLNEQYF; size: few; J: TRBJ2-7; V: TRBV19; D: .
DNA: TGCGCCAGCAGCTTAACGGGAACAAACCAAGAGACCCAGTACTTC; CDR3: CASSLTGTNQETQYF; size: .; J: TRBJ2-5; V: TRBV5-1; D: .
DNA: TGCGCCAGCAGCCAAGAGGACTCAAATGCCTACGAGCAGTACTTC; CDR3: CASSQEDSNAYEQYF; size: few; J: TRBJ2-7; V: TRBV4-3; D: .
DNA: TGTGCCAGCTCACCGGGACAGCAGAGCTCCTACGAGCAGTACTTC; CDR3: CASSPGQQSSYEQYF; size: .; J: TRBJ2-7; V: TRBV18; D: TRBD1